The 10 T cell receptor beta chains in this list originate from one sample, sequenced in a study of graft-versus-host responses after intestinal transplantation. Data came from immunoSEQ multiplex PCR; TCRdb stores just in-frame clones and leaves some out. Found here are about 97,000 clones, roughly 90% of them singletons; the top ten hold 16%. Sequencing was performed on PBMCs, taken 450 to 480 days after intestinal transplant. The receptors here all came from a human patient who received an intestinal transplant, so some T cells may come from the graft donor.

The chain is built from TRBV9 and TRBJ1-2; 7 bases agree with TRBD1. After removal of 4 bases from V and 4 bases from J, the junction contained 10 bases not matched to a gene. Germline loops: CDR1 SGDLS, CDR2 YYNGEE. The CDR3 extends over 15 amino acids. CDR3 bases: TGTGCCAGCAGCACCCCTCCCGGGACAGTCTATGGCTACACCTTC. Translating gives CASSTPPGTVYGYTF.

V usage is TRBV7-2 and J usage is TRBJ2-4; D not certain. Germline V CDR1 and CDR2: SGHTA, FQGNSA. This CDR3 has 13 residues. V lost 0 bases, J lost 7 bases, and 7 bases lay in between. Written as DNA, the CDR3 is TGTGCCAGCAGCTTAGCGGGATACAACATTCAGTACTTC. Protein: CASSLAGYNIQYF.

Here the CDR3 reads CASSLGRTTYEQYF. The CDR3 coding sequence is TGTGCCAGCAGCTTGGGCCGCACTACCTACGAGCAGTACTTC. The rearrangement uses TRBV5-6 and TRBJ2-7; D gene uncertain. The V end was cut by 0 bases, the J end by 2 bases, with 9 bases between. The CDR3 is 14 amino acids. Germline V CDR1 and CDR2: SGHDT, YYEEEE.

In DNA form, the CDR3 reads TGTGCCAGCAGCTTCCTAGAGTACACTGAAGCTTTCTTT. This sequence encodes CASSFLEYTEAFF. This rearrangement joins TRBV7-9 to TRBJ1-1; the D is unclear. V was pared by 3 bases and J by 3 bases, with 8 bases between. The germline V gene has CDR1 SEHNR and CDR2 FQNEAQ (reference sequence). The length of the CDR3 is 13 residues.

The chain joins TRBV14 to TRBJ2-7; D is possibly TRBD1 (6 bases). Deletions cut 1 base from V and 2 bases from J, with 6 bases between. Germline V gives CDR1 SGHDN, CDR2 FVKESK. The CDR3 totals 13 residues. CDR3 region: CASSQGGPYEQYF. CDR3 coding DNA: TGTGCCAGCAGCCAAGGGGGGCCCTACGAGCAGTACTTC.

DNA for the CDR3: TGTGCCAGCAGGCGGGGAGGGGATGCCGGGGAGCTGTTTTTT. This gives the protein CASRRGGDAGELFF. The genes are TRBV5-4 and TRBJ2-2; 7 nucleotides align to TRBD2. Germline V gene sequence: CDR1 SGHNT, CDR2 YYREEE (reference sequence). The CDR3 covers 14 residues. Trimming took 5 bases from V and 6 from J; bases not matched to a gene: 7.

The chain combines TRBV6-1 with TRBJ2-4; no reliable D call. The germline V and J ends were trimmed by 4 bases and 5 bases, with 21 bases remaining between them. CDR1 and CDR2 (germline): MNHNS, SASEGT. The CDR3 contains 17 residues. The CDR3 region is CASSVSLGSSPQNIQYF. DNA for the CDR3: TGTGCCAGCAGTGTCTCTCTCGGCAGCTCCCCTCAAAACATTCAGTACTTC.

The rearrangement links TRBV6-4 to TRBJ2-3, with D possibly being TRBD2 (7 bases). This CDR3 region has 15 residues. V lost 3 bases and J 0 bases, leaving 10 bases between the germline ends. CDR1 and CDR2 (germline): MRHNA, SNTAGT. The CDR3 DNA is TGTGCCAGCAGTGAGGGGGGGGCTAGCACAGATACGCAGTATTTT. Translated: CASSEGGASTDTQYF.

The rearrangement uses TRBV9 and TRBJ2-7; TRBD2 is a possible D gene (5 bases). Trimming took 8 bases from V and 4 from J, leaving 19 bases between them. The CDR3 extends over 14 amino acids. In germline, CDR1 is SGDLS, CDR2 YYNGEE. This CDR3 is CASGPGNNEYEQYF. The DNA for the CDR3 is TGTGCCAGTGGACCGGGGAACAACGAGTACGAGCAGTACTTC.

V and J are TRBV6-5 and TRBJ1-5, with 8 bases lining up with TRBD1. Losses at the gene ends were 8 bases for V and 4 bases for J; bases not matched to a gene: 4. CDR1 MNHEY and CDR2 SVGAGI come from the germline V gene. This CDR3 comprises 13 residues. The DNA of the CDR3 is TGTGCCAGCTCCCGGGACAGGAATCAGCCCCAGCATTTT. Protein sequence: CASSRDRNQPQHF.